Following are 18 T cell receptor beta chains from one sample sequenced in a study of blood T cell repertoires in COVID-19. Libraries were prepared by immunoSEQ multiplex PCR; TCRdb keeps only in-frame clonotypes and omits some of them. The data show 300,000 to 400,000 clones, with around 88% seen just once and 1.5% to 2% held by the top ten. The sample taken for sequencing was peripheral blood. The source of these receptors is a woman in her 30s with COVID-19, enrolled during active disease.

V usage is TRBV9 and J usage is TRBJ2-2, with D possibly being TRBD1 (6 bases). The CDR3 is 14 residues long. From germline, CDR1 is SGDLS and CDR2 YYNGEE. With 3 bases removed from V and 7 bases from J, the gap between germline ends came to 13 bases. CDR3 nucleotide sequence: TGTGCCAGCAGCGCCCTACCCAGGGGCGGGGAGCTGTTTTTT. Translation: CASSALPRGGELFF.

This sequence joins TRBV4-1 and TRBJ1-1; D perhaps matches TRBD1 (6 bases). Germline V CDR1 and CDR2: MGHRA, YSYEKL. The ends were cut back, 0 bases at V and 5 bases at J, with 13 bases in the middle. There are 15 residues in the CDR3. The CDR3 nucleotides read TGCGCCAGCAGCCAAGAACCCCAGGGGCTGACTGAAGCTTTCTTT. Its translation is CASSQEPQGLTEAFF.

The CDR3 loop reads CASSQVLAGGEETQYF. The CDR3 DNA is TGTGCCAGCAGCCAAGTCCTAGCGGGGGGCGAGGAGACCCAGTACTTC. The chain recombines TRBV7-6 with TRBJ2-5; 11 bases align to TRBD2. CDR1 is SGHVS and CDR2 is FNYEAQ in the germline V gene. Trimming removed 5 bases from V and 5 bases from J; junction bases left unmatched: 10. The CDR3 totals 16 residues.

The rearrangement uses TRBV6-5 and TRBJ2-2; possible D gene TRBD2, 5 bases. The CDR3 is 14 amino acids. Germline assignment: CDR1 MNHEY and CDR2 SVGAGI. The germline V and J ends were trimmed by 6 bases and 4 bases, with 12 bases remaining between them. The CDR3, as DNA: TGTGCCAGCAGCTGGACTCCGGGCACCGGGGAGCTGTTTTTT. It codes for CASSWTPGTGELFF.

The rearrangement uses TRBV9 and TRBJ1-6, with D perhaps TRBD1 (6 bases). CDR1 and CDR2 (germline): SGDLS, YYNGEE. V dropped 0 bases and J dropped 5 bases, with 9 bases sitting between them. The CDR3 consists of 15 residues. The CDR3 here is CASSVGAGDNSPLHF. The CDR3 nucleotides are TGTGCCAGCAGCGTAGGGGCAGGGGATAATTCACCCCTCCACTTT.

The genes are TRBV4-1 and TRBJ1-6; D perhaps matches TRBD1 (5 bases). Trimming stripped 2 bases from V and 7 bases from J, with 18 bases between. Germline V lookup: CDR1 MGHRA, CDR2 YSYEKL. CDR3 length equals 17 residues. The CDR3 sequence: CASSQKTAPAPNSPLHF. DNA of the CDR3: TGCGCCAGCAGCCAAAAGACAGCCCCGGCCCCGAATTCACCCCTCCACTTT.

This clone occurred a few times. The chain couples TRBV12-3 or TRBV12-4 to TRBJ1-2; maybe TRBD1 (6 bases). V was shortened by 3 bases and J by 8 bases, with 10 bases between the two germline ends. The CDR3 totals 12 residues. CDR3 amino acids: CASSFTGKGYTF. The CDR3 DNA follows: TGTGCCAGCAGTTTTACAGGGAAAGGCTACACCTTC.

On this clone itself: The junction departs from the called germline gene at one end, perhaps through a read error. The chain recombines TRBV30 with TRBJ1-1; D ambiguous. The CDR3 sequence is 12 residues long. The V gene's germline CDR1 is GTSNPN and CDR2 SVGIG (reference sequence). For the CDR3, the DNA is TGTGCCTGCAGTGGTACGGTGTCTGAAGCTTTCTTT. Its translation is CACSGTVSEAFF. The full variable domain, in which reference TRBV30 and TRBJ1-1 provide the parts outside the CDR3, is SQTIHQWPATLVQPVGSPLSLECTVEGTSNPNLYWYRQAAGRGLQLLFYSVGIGQISSEVPQNLSASRPQDRQFILSSKKLLLSDSGFYLCACSGTVSEAFFGQGTRLTVV.

This clone was seen only a few times. The gene calls are TRBV29-1 and TRBJ1-2, with 8 bases matching TRBD1. With 3 bases clipped from V and 6 bases from J, the junction kept 3 bases outside the gene matches. Germline V CDR1 and CDR2: SQVTM, ANQGSEA. The CDR3 runs to 12 residues. CDR3: CSVEDRAHGYTF. The CDR3 DNA sequence: TGCAGCGTTGAGGACAGGGCCCATGGCTACACCTTC.

V is TRBV5-5 and J is TRBJ2-7, with 8 bases identical to TRBD1. J lost 2 bases, V lost 4 bases, and 5 bases had no gene match. The CDR3 runs 14 residues. Germline CDR1 and CDR2: SGHKS and YYEKEE (reference sequence). In DNA, the CDR3 is TGTGCCAGCAGCCCCTGGACAGGGCCCTACGAGCAGTACTTC. This gives the protein CASSPWTGPYEQYF.

The rearrangement links TRBV11-3 to TRBJ1-6; TRBD1 agrees at 10 bases. J was trimmed by 0 bases and V by 0 bases; bases with no gene match: 8. Germline loops: CDR1 SGHNT, CDR2 YENEEA. The CDR3 runs 20 residues. The CDR3 loop reads CASSLDPGTGESSYNSPLHF. In DNA form, the CDR3 reads TGTGCCAGCAGCTTAGATCCAGGGACAGGGGAGAGCTCCTATAATTCACCCCTCCACTTT.

The chain has TRBV21-1 and TRBJ1-4. TRBV21-1 is assigned pseudogene status. CDR3 length: 15 residues. CDR3 sequence (DNA): TGTGCCAGCCAGGGGAGGGACCCCTTAAATGAAAAACTGTTTTTT. This gives the protein CASQGRDPLNEKLFF.

The rearrangement joins TRBV6-5 to TRBJ2-5, with TRBD2 matching over 13 bases. Germline assignment: CDR1 MNHEY and CDR2 SVGAGI. This CDR3 region has 14 residues. The V and J ends lost 8 bases and 5 bases, in that order; junction bases with no gene match: 5. Here the CDR3 reads CASGTSGGAETQYF. DNA of the CDR3: TGTGCCAGCGGAACTAGCGGGGGGGCGGAGACCCAGTACTTC.

The V call is TRBV14, the J call TRBJ2-1, with 11 positions matching TRBD2. This CDR3 has 15 residues. CDR1 SGHDN and CDR2 FVKESK come from the germline V gene. Unmatched junction bases numbered 3, after V lost 3 bases and J lost 5 bases. CDR3 sequence reads: CASSHLAGGDNEQFF. CDR3 DNA sequence: TGTGCCAGCAGCCACCTAGCGGGGGGTGACAATGAGCAGTTCTTC.

This clone was observed a single time. V and J are TRBV9 and TRBJ2-2, with 12 positions matching TRBD2. J gave up 4 bases and V 3 bases, and 4 bases lay outside the gene matches. The CDR3 extends over 16 amino acids. Germline lookup yields CDR1 SGDLS and CDR2 YYNGEE. The CDR3 DNA follows: TGTGCCAGCAGCGGACTAGCGGGGGAGGTCACCGGGGAGCTGTTTTTT. Protein sequence: CASSGLAGEVTGELFF.

The chain links TRBV5-6 to TRBJ1-6, with 9 bases that match TRBD1. The CDR3 has 15 residues. Per germline, CDR1 SGHDT and CDR2 YYEEEE. After removal of 0 bases from V and 8 bases from J, the junction contained 3 bases not matched to a gene. The CDR3: CASSLGQGDYSPLHF. CDR3 in DNA: TGTGCCAGCAGCTTGGGACAGGGGGATTATTCACCCCTCCACTTT.

The chain combines TRBV9 with TRBJ2-5; no clear D. V gave up 4 bases and J gave up 0 bases, with 13 bases separating them. Germline CDR1 SGDLS, CDR2 YYNGEE. CDR3 length: 15 residues. CDR3 nucleotides: TGTGCCAGCAGCACGGGTCACCCAAACCAAGAGACCCAGTACTTC. It codes for CASSTGHPNQETQYF.

This clone occurred a few times. The chain joins TRBV2 to TRBJ2-1, with D unresolved. Germline CDR1 reads SNHLY; CDR2 reads FYNNEI. The CDR3 is made up of 13 amino acids. V was clipped by 7 bases and J by 4 bases, with 11 bases between them. The CDR3 DNA sequence: TGTGCCAGCATGGCAGGTCTGTACAATGAGCAGTTCTTC. It is translated as CASMAGLYNEQFF.